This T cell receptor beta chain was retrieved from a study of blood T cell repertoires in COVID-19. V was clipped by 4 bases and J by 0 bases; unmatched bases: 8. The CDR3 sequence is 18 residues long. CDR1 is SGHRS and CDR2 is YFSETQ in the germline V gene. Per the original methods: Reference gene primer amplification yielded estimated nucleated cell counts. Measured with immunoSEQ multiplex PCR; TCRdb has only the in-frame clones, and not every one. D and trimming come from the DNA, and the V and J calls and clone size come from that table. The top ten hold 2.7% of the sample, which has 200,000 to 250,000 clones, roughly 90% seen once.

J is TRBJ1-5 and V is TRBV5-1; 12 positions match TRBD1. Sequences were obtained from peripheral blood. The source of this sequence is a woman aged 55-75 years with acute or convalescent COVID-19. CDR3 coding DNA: TGCGCCAGCAGCCCCGGGACAGGGGGCTTCACTAGCAATCAGCCCCAGCATTTT. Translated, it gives CASSPGTGGFTSNQPQHF.